This T cell receptor beta chain derives from a study of T cells in Graves' hyperthyroidism and ophthalmopathy. It was uncontrolled infection, other autoimmune disease, pregnancy or lactation that excluded patients. Findings of the study overall: The model identified upcoming ophthalmopathy a median approximately six months ahead of onset.

The CDR3 regions of TCR beta were amplified from RNA transcripts. TCR CDR3 underwent first-round RT-PCR with the HTBI primer set. TCRdb re-analysed the multiplex PCR reads in MiXCR, keeping a single row per CDR3 protein. The data show about 640,000 distinct CDR3 sequences, around 20% seen once. This clonotype was found a few times. Its specificity is not known. This clonotype was obtained from a man between 25 and 39 years old with Graves' ophthalmopathy. The sample was blood.

CDR3 residues: CASNPTPGTEAFF. The CDR3 coding sequence is TGTGCCAGCAACCCGACCCCGGGAACTGAAGCTTTCTTT. The genes are TRBV11-2 and TRBJ1-1; no clear D gene. CDR1 is SGHAT and CDR2 is FQNNGV in the germline V gene. This CDR3 comprises 13 residues. Trimming stripped 7 bases from V and 5 bases from J, with 14 bases between.